This TCR beta chain was identified during a study of blood T cell repertoires in COVID-19. Background on the study: Whether acute or convalescent, the COVID-19 samples came from the United States, Italy and Spain. T cells, B-cell-depleted T cells, or PBMCs provided the cDNA or gDNA that served as material.

Original handling: Researchers report that nucleated cell counts were estimated from reference gene primer amplification. Assay used: immunoSEQ multiplex PCR; TCRdb lists only in-frame clones, some missing. Clone size and the V and J calls come from that table; the DNA yielded D and trimming. This table holds around 250,000 clones, roughly 83% found once. The CDR3 runs to 15 residues. V shed 1 base and J shed 0 bases, with 9 bases lying between them. The germline CDR1 and CDR2 sequences are LGHDT and YNNKEL (reference sequence). Sequenced input: peripheral blood. The chain links TRBV3-1 (or the pseudogene TRBV3-2) to TRBJ1-1; possibly TRBD1 for D (5 bases). The receptor was isolated from a man aged 55-75 years who had recovered from COVID-19. The CDR3 DNA reads as TGTGCCAGCAGCCAAGCAGGCAGGGTGAACACTGAAGCTTTCTTT. This gives the protein CASSQAGRVNTEAFF.